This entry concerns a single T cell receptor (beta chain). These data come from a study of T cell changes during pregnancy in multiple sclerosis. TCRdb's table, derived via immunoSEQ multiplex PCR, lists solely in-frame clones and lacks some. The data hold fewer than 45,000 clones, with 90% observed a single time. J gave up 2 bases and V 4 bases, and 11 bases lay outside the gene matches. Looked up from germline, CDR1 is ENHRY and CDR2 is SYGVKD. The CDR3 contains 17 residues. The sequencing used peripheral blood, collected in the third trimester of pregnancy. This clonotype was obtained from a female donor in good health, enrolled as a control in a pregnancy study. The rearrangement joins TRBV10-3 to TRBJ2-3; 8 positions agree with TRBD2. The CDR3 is CAISGTGLANSTDTQYF. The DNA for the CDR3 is TGTGCCATCAGTGGAACCGGACTAGCAAACTCCACAGATACGCAGTATTTT.